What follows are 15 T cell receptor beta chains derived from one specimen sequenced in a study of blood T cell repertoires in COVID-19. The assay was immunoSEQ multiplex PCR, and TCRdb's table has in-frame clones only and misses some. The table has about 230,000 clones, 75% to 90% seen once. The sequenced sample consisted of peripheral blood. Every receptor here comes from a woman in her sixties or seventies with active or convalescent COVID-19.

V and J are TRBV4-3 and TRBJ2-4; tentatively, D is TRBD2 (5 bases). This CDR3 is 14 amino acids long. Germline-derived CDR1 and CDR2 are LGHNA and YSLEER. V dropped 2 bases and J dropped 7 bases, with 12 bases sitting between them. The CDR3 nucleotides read TGCGCCAGCAGCCAATCGGACCGAGGGAACATTCAGTACTTC. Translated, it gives CASSQSDRGNIQYF.

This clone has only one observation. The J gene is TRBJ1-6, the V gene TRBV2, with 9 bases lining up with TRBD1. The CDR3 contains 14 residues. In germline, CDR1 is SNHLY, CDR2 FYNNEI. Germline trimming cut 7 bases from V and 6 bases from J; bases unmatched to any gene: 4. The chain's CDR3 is CASTRDRVNSPLHF. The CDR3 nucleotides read TGTGCCAGCACCAGGGACAGGGTTAATTCACCCCTCCACTTT.

The CDR3 DNA reads TGTGCCAGCAGCACGGACAGGGGGCCGGAAAAACTGTTTTTT. Its translation is CASSTDRGPEKLFF. The chain has TRBV7-9 and TRBJ1-4, with 11 bases that match TRBD1. Germline assignment: CDR1 SEHNR and CDR2 FQNEAQ (reference sequence). Trimming at V came to 5 bases and at J to 8 bases, leaving 4 bases not matched to a gene. This CDR3 contains 14 residues.

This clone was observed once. The CDR3 region is CASGGGQETQYF. The CDR3 bases are TGTGCTAGTGGGGGGGGCCAAGAGACCCAGTACTTC. The chain joins TRBV12-5 to TRBJ2-5, with D possibly matching TRBD2 (6 bases). The V end lost 6 bases, the J end lost 1 base, and 6 bases lay between the germline ends. Germline loops: CDR1 LGHNT, CDR2 FRNRAP. This CDR3 region has 12 residues.

The CDR3 is CASSLGQQGQDNYGYTF. In nucleotides, the CDR3 is TGTGCCAGCAGCTTGGGGCAACAGGGACAAGATAACTATGGCTACACCTTC. The chain couples TRBV5-4 to TRBJ1-2; D may be TRBD1 (6 bases). V was clipped by 0 bases and J by 1 base, with 16 bases between them. CDR1 is SGHNT and CDR2 is YYREEE in the germline V gene (reference sequence). This CDR3 contains 17 residues.

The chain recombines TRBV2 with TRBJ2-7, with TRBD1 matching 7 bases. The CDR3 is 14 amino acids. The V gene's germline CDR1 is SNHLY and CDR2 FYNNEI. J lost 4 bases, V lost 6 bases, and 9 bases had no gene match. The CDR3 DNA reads TGTGCCAGCAGCCCTACGACAGGGTTGTACGAGCAGTACTTC. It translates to CASSPTTGLYEQYF.

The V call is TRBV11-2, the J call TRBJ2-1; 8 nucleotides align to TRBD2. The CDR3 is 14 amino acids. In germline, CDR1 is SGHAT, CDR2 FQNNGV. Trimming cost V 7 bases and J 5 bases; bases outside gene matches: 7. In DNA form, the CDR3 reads TGTGCCAGCACCCTACTAGCGGATGACAATGAGCAGTTCTTC. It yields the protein CASTLLADDNEQFF.

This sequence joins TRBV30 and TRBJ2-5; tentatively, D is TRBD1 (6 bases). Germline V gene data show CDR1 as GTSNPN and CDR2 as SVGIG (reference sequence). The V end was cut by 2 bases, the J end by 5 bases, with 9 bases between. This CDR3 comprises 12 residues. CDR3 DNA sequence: TGTGCCTGGAGTAGGGGGACCGAGACCCAGTACTTC. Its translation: CAWSRGTETQYF.

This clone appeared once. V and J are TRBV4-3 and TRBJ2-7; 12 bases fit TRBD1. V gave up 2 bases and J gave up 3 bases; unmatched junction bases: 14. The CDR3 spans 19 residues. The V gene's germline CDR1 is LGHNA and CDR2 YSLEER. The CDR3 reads CASSQPPGQGARGGYEQYF. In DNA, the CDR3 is TGCGCCAGCAGCCAACCTCCGGGACAGGGGGCCCGCGGGGGCTACGAGCAGTACTTC.

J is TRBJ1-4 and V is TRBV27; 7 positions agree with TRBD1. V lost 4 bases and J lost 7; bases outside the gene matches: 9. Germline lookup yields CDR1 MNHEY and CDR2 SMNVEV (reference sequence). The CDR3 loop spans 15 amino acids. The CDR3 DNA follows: TGTGCCAGCAGTTCAATCCTAGGACAGGCTGAAAAACTGTTTTTT. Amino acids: CASSSILGQAEKLFF.

The CDR3 DNA reads TGTGCCAGCAGCCACCGGACAGGTCCCTCGGGGAATGAGCAGTTCTTC. Its protein is CASSHRTGPSGNEQFF. The chain carries TRBV13 and TRBJ2-1; 7 bases align to TRBD1. Germline-derived CDR1 and CDR2 are PRHDT and FYEKMQ (reference sequence). V trimming: 5 bases; J trimming: 7 bases; junction bases outside the gene matches: 14. The CDR3 is 16 amino acids.

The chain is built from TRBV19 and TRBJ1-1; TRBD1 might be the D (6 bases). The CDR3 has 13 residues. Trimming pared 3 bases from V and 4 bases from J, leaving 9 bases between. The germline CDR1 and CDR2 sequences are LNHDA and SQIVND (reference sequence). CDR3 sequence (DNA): TGTGCCAGTAGTATGTTAGGGGGCACTGAAGCTTTCTTT. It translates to CASSMLGGTEAFF.

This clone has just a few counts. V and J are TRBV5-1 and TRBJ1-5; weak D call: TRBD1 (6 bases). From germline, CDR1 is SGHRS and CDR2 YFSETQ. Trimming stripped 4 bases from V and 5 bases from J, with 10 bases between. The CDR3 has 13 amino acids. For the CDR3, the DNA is TGCGCCAGCAGCCGGGACACCCATCAGCCCCAGCATTTT. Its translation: CASSRDTHQPQHF.

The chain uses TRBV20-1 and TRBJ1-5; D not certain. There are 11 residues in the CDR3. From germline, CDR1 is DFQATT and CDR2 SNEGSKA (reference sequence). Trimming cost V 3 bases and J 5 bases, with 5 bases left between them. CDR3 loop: CSASEDQPQHF. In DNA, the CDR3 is TGCAGTGCTAGCGAGGATCAGCCCCAGCATTTT.

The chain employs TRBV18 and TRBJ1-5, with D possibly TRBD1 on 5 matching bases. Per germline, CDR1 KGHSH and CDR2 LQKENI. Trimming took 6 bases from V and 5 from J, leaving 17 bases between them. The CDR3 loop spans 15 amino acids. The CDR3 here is CASSSRALGDQPQHF. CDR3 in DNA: TGTGCCAGCTCCTCCAGGGCTCTAGGGGATCAGCCCCAGCATTTT. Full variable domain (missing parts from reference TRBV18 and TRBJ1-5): NAGVMQNPRHLVRRRGQEARLRCSPMKGHSHVYWYRQLPEEGLKFMVYLQKENIIDESGMPKERFSAEFPKEGPSILRIQQVVRGDSAAYFCASSSRALGDQPQHFGDGTRLSIL.